This TCR beta chain was recovered during a study of T cells expressing NK-cell markers. Overall study: Seven HCMV-seropositive donors and one seronegative donor made up the eight sequenced donors.

Study conclusions and caveats: In several donors, dominant CD3+CD56+NKG2C+ clones formed roughly 1.0-7.5% of CD8+ cells.

A remark on this clonotype: The antigen remains unidentified.

CDR3 length: 14 amino acids. From germline, CDR1 is ENHRY and CDR2 SYGVKD. TCRdb re-called the 5' RACE reads; one entry per CDR3 protein, DNA not given. This sample's table reports 400,000 or so distinct CDR3 sequences. This receptor was taken from a woman aged 50 to 60 in good health. The chain employs TRBV10-3 and TRBJ2-2; TCRdb outputs TRBD2, but without DNA this stays unchecked. Sequences were obtained from blood T cells: a sorted CD56 or NKG2C T cell subset, CD4+ or CD8+ T cells, or bulk PBMC T cells (not recorded which). The chain's CDR3 is CATRTSGNTGELFF.